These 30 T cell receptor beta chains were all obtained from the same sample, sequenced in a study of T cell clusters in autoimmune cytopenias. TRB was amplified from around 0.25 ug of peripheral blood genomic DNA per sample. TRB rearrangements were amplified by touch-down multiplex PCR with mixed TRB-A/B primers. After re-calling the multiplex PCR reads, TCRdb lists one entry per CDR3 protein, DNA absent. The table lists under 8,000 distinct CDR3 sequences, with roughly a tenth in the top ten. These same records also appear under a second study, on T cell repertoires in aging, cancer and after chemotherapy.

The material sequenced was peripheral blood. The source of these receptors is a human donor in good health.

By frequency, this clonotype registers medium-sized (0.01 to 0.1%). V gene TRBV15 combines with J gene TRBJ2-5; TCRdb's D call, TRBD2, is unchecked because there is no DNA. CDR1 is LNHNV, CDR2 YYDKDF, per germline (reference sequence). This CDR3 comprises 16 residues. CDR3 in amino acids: CATSREAGGSWETQYF.

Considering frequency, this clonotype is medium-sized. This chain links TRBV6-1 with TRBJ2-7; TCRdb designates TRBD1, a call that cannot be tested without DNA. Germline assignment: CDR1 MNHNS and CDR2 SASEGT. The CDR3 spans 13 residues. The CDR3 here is CASRWTGSYEQYF.

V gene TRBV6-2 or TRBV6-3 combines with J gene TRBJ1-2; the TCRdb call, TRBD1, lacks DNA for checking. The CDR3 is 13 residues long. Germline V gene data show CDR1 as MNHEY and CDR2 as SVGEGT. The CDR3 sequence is CASSRSRDYGYTF.

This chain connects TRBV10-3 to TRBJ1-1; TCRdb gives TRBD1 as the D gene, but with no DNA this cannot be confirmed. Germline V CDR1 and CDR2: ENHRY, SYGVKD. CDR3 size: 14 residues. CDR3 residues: CAISEGTANTEAFF.

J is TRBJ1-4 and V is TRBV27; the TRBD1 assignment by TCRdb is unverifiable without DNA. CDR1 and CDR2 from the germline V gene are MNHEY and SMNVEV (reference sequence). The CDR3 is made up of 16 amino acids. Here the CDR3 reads CASSYQYTGEAEKLFF.

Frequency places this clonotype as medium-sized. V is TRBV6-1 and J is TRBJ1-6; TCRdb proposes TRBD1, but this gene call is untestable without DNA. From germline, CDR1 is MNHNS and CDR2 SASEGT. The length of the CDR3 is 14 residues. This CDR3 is CASSEDRGYSPLHF.

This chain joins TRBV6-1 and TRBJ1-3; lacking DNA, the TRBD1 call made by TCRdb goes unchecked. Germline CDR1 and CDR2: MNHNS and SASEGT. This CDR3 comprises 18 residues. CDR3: CASSGGRLSWGAGNTIYF.

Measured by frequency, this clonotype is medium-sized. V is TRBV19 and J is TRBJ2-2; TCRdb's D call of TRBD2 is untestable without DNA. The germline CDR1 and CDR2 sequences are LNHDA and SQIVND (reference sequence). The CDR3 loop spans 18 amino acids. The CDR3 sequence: CASSIMTTRVYNTGELFF.

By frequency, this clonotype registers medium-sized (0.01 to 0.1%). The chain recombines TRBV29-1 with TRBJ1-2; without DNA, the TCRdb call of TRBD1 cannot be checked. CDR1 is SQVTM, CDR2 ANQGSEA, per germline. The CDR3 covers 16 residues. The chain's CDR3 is CSVDLGVIPGNYGYTF.

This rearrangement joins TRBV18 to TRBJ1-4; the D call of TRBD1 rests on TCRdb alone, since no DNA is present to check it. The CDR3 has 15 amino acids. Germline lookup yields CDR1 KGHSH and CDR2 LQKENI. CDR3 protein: CASSPRQGLGEKLFF.

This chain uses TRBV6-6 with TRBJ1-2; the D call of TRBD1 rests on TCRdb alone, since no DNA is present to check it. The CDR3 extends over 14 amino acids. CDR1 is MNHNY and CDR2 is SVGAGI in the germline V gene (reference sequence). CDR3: CASSYPGQDYGYTF.

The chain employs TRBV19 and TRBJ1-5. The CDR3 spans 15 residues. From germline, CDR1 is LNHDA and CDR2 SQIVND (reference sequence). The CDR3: CASSMGGSSNQPQHF.

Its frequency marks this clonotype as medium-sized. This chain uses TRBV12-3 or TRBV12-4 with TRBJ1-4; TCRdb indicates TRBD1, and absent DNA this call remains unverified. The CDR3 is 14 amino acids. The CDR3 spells CASSLNRGNEKLFF.

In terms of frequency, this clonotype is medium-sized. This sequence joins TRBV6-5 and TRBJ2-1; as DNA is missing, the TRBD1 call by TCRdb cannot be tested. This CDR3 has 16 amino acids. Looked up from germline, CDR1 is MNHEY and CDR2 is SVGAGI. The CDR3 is CASSYSNRGPYNEQFF.

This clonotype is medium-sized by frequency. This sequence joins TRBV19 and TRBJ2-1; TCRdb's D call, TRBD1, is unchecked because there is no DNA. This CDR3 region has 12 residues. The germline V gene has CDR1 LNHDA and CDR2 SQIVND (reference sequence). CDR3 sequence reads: CASRRGYNEQFF. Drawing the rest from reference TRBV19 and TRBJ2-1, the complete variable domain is DGGITQSPKYLFRKEGQNVTLSCEQNLNHDAMYWYRQDPGQGLRLIYYSQIVNDFQKGDIAEGYSVSREKKESFPLTVTSAQKNPTAFYLCASRRGYNEQFFGPGTRLTVL.

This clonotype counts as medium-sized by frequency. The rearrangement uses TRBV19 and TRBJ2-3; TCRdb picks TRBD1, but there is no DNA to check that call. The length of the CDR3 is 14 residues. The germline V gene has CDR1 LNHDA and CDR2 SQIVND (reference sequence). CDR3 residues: CASSFGGGTDTQYF.

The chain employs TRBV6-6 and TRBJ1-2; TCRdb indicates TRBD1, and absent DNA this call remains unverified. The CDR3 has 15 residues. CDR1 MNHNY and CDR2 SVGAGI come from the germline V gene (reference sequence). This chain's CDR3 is CASSYRDSRVYGYTF.

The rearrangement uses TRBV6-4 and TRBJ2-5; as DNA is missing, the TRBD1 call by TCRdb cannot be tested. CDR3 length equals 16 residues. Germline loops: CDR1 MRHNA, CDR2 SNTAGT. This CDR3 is CASRPPTGEEQETQYF.

This CDR3 is CSAALGGRDQPQHF. The V and J genes are TRBV20-1 and TRBJ1-5; TCRdb reports TRBD1, a call that lacks DNA to check it against. The CDR3 totals 14 residues. Germline V CDR1 and CDR2: DFQATT, SNEGSKA (reference sequence).

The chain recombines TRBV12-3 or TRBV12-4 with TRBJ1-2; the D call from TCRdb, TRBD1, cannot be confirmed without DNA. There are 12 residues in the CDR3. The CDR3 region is CASSRDSYGYTF.

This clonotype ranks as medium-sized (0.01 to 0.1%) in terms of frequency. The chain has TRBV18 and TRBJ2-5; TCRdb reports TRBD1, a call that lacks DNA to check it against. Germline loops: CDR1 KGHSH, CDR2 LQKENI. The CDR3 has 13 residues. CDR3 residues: CASSPSGKETQYF.

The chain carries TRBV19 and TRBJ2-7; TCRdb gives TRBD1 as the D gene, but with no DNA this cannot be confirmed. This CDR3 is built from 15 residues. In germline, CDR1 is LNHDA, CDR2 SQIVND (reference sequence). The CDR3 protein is CASSPQDRGHYEQYF.

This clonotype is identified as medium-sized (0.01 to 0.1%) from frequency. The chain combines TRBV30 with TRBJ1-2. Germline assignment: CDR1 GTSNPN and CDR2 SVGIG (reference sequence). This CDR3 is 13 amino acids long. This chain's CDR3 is CAWSVQNDYGYTF.

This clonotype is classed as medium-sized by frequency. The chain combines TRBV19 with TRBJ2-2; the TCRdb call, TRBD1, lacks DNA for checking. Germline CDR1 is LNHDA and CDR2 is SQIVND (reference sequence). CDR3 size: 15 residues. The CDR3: CASSLWTGGGGELFF.

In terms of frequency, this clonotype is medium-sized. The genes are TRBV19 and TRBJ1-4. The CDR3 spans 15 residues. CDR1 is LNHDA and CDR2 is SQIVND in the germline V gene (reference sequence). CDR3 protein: CASRVGPYVNEKLFF.

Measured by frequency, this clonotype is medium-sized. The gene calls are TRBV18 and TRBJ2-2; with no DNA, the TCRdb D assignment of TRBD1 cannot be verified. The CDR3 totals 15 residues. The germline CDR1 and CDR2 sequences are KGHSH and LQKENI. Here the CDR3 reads CASSPRQGGTGELFF.

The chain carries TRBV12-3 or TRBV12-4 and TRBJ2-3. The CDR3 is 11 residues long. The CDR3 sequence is CASSFTDTQYF.

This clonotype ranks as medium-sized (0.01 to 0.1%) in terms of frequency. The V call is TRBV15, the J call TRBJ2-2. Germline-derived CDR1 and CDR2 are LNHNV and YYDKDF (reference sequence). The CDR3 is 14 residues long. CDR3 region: CATSQIQSTGELFF. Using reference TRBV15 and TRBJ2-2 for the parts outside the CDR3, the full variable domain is DAMVIQNPRYQVTQFGKPVTLSCSQTLNHNVMYWYQQKSSQAPKLLFHYYDKDFNNEADTPDNFQSRRPNTSFCFLDIRSPGLGDTAMYLCATSQIQSTGELFFGEGSRLTVL.

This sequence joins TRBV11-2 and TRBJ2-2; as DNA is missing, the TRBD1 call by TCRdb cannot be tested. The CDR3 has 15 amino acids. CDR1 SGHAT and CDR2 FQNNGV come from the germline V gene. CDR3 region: CASSNLRGGDEKLFF.

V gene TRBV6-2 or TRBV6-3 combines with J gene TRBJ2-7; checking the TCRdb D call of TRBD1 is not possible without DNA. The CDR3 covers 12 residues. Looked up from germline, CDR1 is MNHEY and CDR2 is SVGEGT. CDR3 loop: CASSYDRVEQYF.